The 30 T cell receptor beta chains below all came from one sample that was sequenced in a study of low-dose radiotherapy and immunotherapy resistance in tumors (dated by TCRdb to 2022 to 2024). This specimen's time point label, per the study, means: before trial treatment. The sequencer listed for this sample is Illumina MiniSeq. First-strand cDNA was synthesized using Superscript III and a set of TRAV- and TRBV-specific primers, so that both TCRalpha and TCRbeta chains were covered. An approximately 20-cycle PCR with Phusion amplified the TCRs, pairing a constant-region primer with the adapter that was attached to the V primers. Using fastp at Q25 and MiXCR, TCRdb reprocessed the public reads and kept productive beta chains. Each entry is one CDR3 protein sequence, shown with its most common DNA and genes. The sample table contains 85,000 to 100,000 distinct CDR3 sequences; only one count was recorded for under 9.5% of them. The ten largest clones take up around 0.93% of the sample.

Sequences were derived from PBMCs, sampled before treatment. These receptors originate from a male donor with prostate cancer.

This clonotype was picked up many times. The V and J genes are TRBV21-1 and TRBJ2-3; the table's TRBD2 call for D was not verified on the DNA. TRBV21-1 is labeled a pseudogene. The CDR3 loop spans 15 amino acids. The CDR3 region has the DNA TGTGCCAGCACTCCACTAGCGCCCAGCACAGATACGCAGTATTTT. Translated: CASTPLAPSTDTQYF.

This clonotype was observed many times. The chain employs TRBV4-1 and TRBJ2-2; D gene ambiguous. V gave up 0 bases and J gave up 8 bases, with 10 bases separating them. The V gene's germline CDR1 is MGHRA and CDR2 YSYEKL. The CDR3 is 14 residues long. The CDR3 DNA reads TGCGCCAGCAGCCAAGATTTTACTCAAGGGGAGCTGTTTTTT. Translated, it gives CASSQDFTQGELFF.

This clonotype was picked up a small number of times. This may come from a read error, since a much larger clone is one base off. The chain employs TRBV29-1 and TRBJ1-4; tentative D call: TRBD1 (5 bases). Germline CDR1 and CDR2: SQVTM and ANQGSEA. The CDR3 has 12 residues. The CDR3 sequence: CNVEDQGTSLFF. CDR3 nucleotides: TGCAACGTTGAAGATCAGGGAACTTCGCTGTTTTTT.

This clonotype occurred many times. The chain joins TRBV28 to TRBJ2-2, with 9 bases lining up with TRBD2. Germline V gene lookup returns CDR1 MDHEN and CDR2 SYDVKM. The length of the CDR3 is 15 residues. V lost 2 bases to trimming and J lost 6 bases; unmatched junction nucleotides: 4. Here the CDR3 reads CASSLAGGPAGELFF. The CDR3 DNA is TGTGCCAGCAGTTTAGCGGGAGGGCCCGCCGGGGAGCTGTTTTTT.

This clonotype was counted ten times or more. Here the CDR3 reads CASSLRTGSTDTQYF. CDR3 bases: TGCGCCAGCAGCCTCCGGACAGGGAGCACAGATACGCAGTATTTT. The genes are TRBV4-1 and TRBJ2-3, with 8 nucleotides matching TRBD1. The CDR3 spans 15 residues. V was clipped by 4 bases and J by 0 bases; unmatched bases: 3. Germline V lookup: CDR1 MGHRA, CDR2 YSYEKL.

This clonotype showed up many times. The rearrangement joins TRBV5-1 to TRBJ2-2; tentatively, D is TRBD1 (5 bases). The CDR3 is 15 residues long. Germline loops: CDR1 SGHRS, CDR2 YFSETQ. V dropped 5 bases and J dropped 4 bases, with 15 bases sitting between them. The CDR3 nucleotides read TGCGCCAGCAGGCCAGGGTCGCATGCCACCGGGGAGCTGTTTTTT. This codes for CASRPGSHATGELFF.

At least ten counts were recorded for this clonotype. The chain carries TRBV7-2 and TRBJ2-3; D tentatively reads TRBD1 or TRBD2 (6 bases each). The V and J ends lost 7 bases and 2 bases respectively, with 16 bases between them. The length of the CDR3 is 15 residues. The germline V gene has CDR1 SGHTA and CDR2 FQGNSA. CDR3 sequence reads: CASKPGGPSTDTQYF. CDR3 nucleotides: TGTGCCAGCAAGCCCGGGGGCCCATCCACAGATACGCAGTATTTT.

This clonotype was counted ten times or more. J is TRBJ1-1 and V is TRBV14; 7 bases are a match to TRBD1. This CDR3 comprises 13 residues. Trimming removed 5 bases from V and 4 bases from J; junction bases left unmatched: 4. Germline loops: CDR1 SGHDN, CDR2 FVKESK. The CDR3: CASSFHRGTEAFF. The CDR3 region has the DNA TGTGCCAGCAGCTTTCACAGGGGCACTGAAGCTTTCTTT.

This clonotype was seen ten or more times. The rearrangement joins TRBV27 to TRBJ2-7, with 9 positions matching TRBD2. J lost 0 bases, V lost 4 bases, and 10 bases had no gene match. The CDR3 is made up of 17 amino acids. Germline CDR1 is MNHEY and CDR2 is SMNVEV (reference sequence). In DNA form, the CDR3 reads TGTGCCAGCAGTTCCAAGACTAGCGGAAAGGACTCCTACGAGCAGTACTTC. Encoded protein: CASSSKTSGKDSYEQYF.

This clonotype has ten or more counts. The CDR3 nucleotides are TGTGCCAGCAGTTACTCGAGGGTGCTAGCCAAAAACATTCAGTACTTC. Protein: CASSYSRVLAKNIQYF. V usage is TRBV6-5 and J usage is TRBJ2-4; D is possibly TRBD2 (5 bases). V dropped 0 bases and J dropped 0 bases, with 9 bases sitting between them. The CDR3 loop spans 16 amino acids. Germline values: CDR1 MNHEY, CDR2 SVGAGI.

This clonotype has a count of ten or more. The rearrangement joins TRBV12-3 or TRBV12-4 to TRBJ2-1; 7 bases fit TRBD1. The CDR3 runs 15 residues. Germline trimming cut 6 bases from V and 0 bases from J; bases unmatched to any gene: 5. Here the CDR3 reads CASRRRDSSYNEQFF. As DNA, the CDR3 is TGTGCCAGCAGACGCCGGGACAGCTCCTACAATGAGCAGTTCTTC.

Many counts were recorded for this clonotype. The chain combines TRBV27 with TRBJ2-3; TRBD1 might be the D (5 bases). Per the germline V gene, CDR1 is MNHEY and CDR2 is SMNVEV (reference sequence). There are 14 residues in the CDR3. The V end was cut by 1 base, the J end by 2 bases, with 7 bases between. CDR3 nucleotides: TGTGCCAGCAGTTTATGGGGCTACACAGATACGCAGTATTTT. It translates to CASSLWGYTDTQYF.

This clonotype appeared many times. The rearrangement uses TRBV5-5 and TRBJ1-1; D is perhaps TRBD1 (5 bases). With 3 bases removed from V and 3 bases from J, the gap between germline ends came to 18 bases. Germline CDR1 is SGHKS and CDR2 is YYEKEE (reference sequence). The CDR3 has 16 residues. Written as DNA, the CDR3 is TGTGCCAGCAGCTCGACATTGGATTTAGGGGACACTGAAGCTTTCTTT. Amino acids: CASSSTLDLGDTEAFF.

This chain connects TRBV5-1 to TRBJ2-1; D might be TRBD2 (5 bases). Germline V lookup: CDR1 SGHRS, CDR2 YFSETQ. The V and J ends lost 2 bases and 3 bases respectively, with 6 bases between them. This CDR3 has 13 amino acids. For the CDR3, the DNA is TGCGCCAGCAGCTTCGACTACTACAATGAGCAGTTCTTC. Amino acids: CASSFDYYNEQFF.

This clonotype was found many times. The chain is built from TRBV20-1 and TRBJ2-7; a weak D match, TRBD2 (5 bases). Trimming left V 6 bases short and J 3 bases short, with 12 bases between. The CDR3 is 12 residues long. Germline V gene lookup returns CDR1 DFQATT and CDR2 SNEGSKA (reference sequence). CDR3 protein: CSAGRSGYEQYF. The CDR3 nucleotides read TGCAGTGCCGGTCGGAGCGGCTACGAGCAGTACTTC.

At least ten counts were recorded for this clonotype. The rearrangement uses TRBV28 and TRBJ1-3; D perhaps matches TRBD1 (5 bases). There are 16 residues in the CDR3. Germline V gene lookup returns CDR1 MDHEN and CDR2 SYDVKM. With 2 bases removed from V and 0 bases from J, the gap between germline ends came to 11 bases. In nucleotides, the CDR3 is TGTGCCAGCAGTTTAATCGGGGGAGGCTCTGGAAACACCATATATTTT. Encoded protein: CASSLIGGGSGNTIYF.

This clonotype was observed a handful of times. The V call is TRBV19, the J call TRBJ1-1; 7 nucleotides align to TRBD1. Trimming cost V 4 bases and J 0 bases; bases outside gene matches: 5. The CDR3 consists of 15 residues. Germline lookup yields CDR1 LNHDA and CDR2 SQIVND (reference sequence). The CDR3 bases are TGTGCCAGTAGTAAAGGACAGGAGATGAACACTGAAGCTTTCTTT. Translating gives CASSKGQEMNTEAFF.

In this sample, this clonotype turned up many times. The V gene is TRBV9, the J gene TRBJ2-5, with TRBD2 identical over 9 bases. J gave up 4 bases and V 0 bases, and 10 bases lay outside the gene matches. Germline loops: CDR1 SGDLS, CDR2 YYNGEE. The length of the CDR3 is 17 residues. The CDR3 region has the DNA TGTGCCAGCAGCGTAGGGCTAGCGGGAAAACGGGGAGAGACCCAGTACTTC. Translated: CASSVGLAGKRGETQYF.

Turning to this clonotype: A far larger clone differs by one base, so this is likely a read error. The J gene is TRBJ2-1, the V gene TRBV5-8; 8 bases agree with TRBD1. The germline V gene encodes CDR1 SGHTS and CDR2 YDEGEE. The CDR3 totals 15 residues. In DNA form, the CDR3 reads TGTGTCAGCAGCTCCTCCGGGACAGGATACAATGAGCAGTTCTTC. It yields the protein CVSSSSGTGYNEQFF.

This clonotype was found many times. V usage is TRBV24-1 and J usage is TRBJ2-1; 12 bases agree with TRBD2. Germline-derived CDR1 and CDR2 are KGHDR and SFDVKD. Losses at the gene ends were 3 bases for V and 6 bases for J; bases not matched to a gene: 5. This CDR3 contains 16 residues. In nucleotides, the CDR3 is TGTGCCACCAGTGATCGACTAGCGGGAGTTGGCAATGAGCAGTTCTTC. It translates to CATSDRLAGVGNEQFF.

This clonotype was counted at least ten times. One junction end does not reproduce the germline sequence, and a read error may be involved. This rearrangement joins TRBV28 to TRBJ1-3, with D perhaps TRBD1 (5 bases). This CDR3 is 13 amino acids long. Germline CDR1 is MDHEN and CDR2 is SYDVKM. The CDR3, as DNA: TGTGCCACCACCCCGCGGGGGACTCACGATCGAGATTTT. Translation: CATTPRGTHDRDF.

This clonotype was seen repeatedly, ten times or more. The chain couples TRBV7-3 to TRBJ2-2; D is undetermined. The CDR3 covers 15 residues. Trimming removed 1 base at V and 1 base at J, with 7 bases between. Per germline, CDR1 SGHTA and CDR2 FQGTGA. The CDR3 DNA reads as TGTGCCAGCAGCTTAATGGTCGGGAACACCGGGGAGCTGTTTTTT. Protein sequence: CASSLMVGNTGELFF.

This clonotype was counted ten times or more. V is TRBV29-1 and J is TRBJ2-3, with D tentatively TRBD1 (6 bases). This CDR3 contains 14 residues. V was pared by 1 base and J by 2 bases, with 10 bases between. Germline CDR1 reads SQVTM; CDR2 reads ANQGSEA. The CDR3 coding sequence is TGCAGCGTTGAAGGCGCAGGGGCCACAGATACGCAGTATTTT. It encodes CSVEGAGATDTQYF.

This clonotype showed up many times. V usage is TRBV20-1 and J usage is TRBJ2-7, with D tentatively TRBD2 (5 bases). The CDR3 consists of 15 residues. Germline V CDR1 and CDR2: DFQATT, SNEGSKA (reference sequence). V lost 6 bases, J lost 2 bases, and 20 bases lay in between. Here the CDR3 reads CSAPLMGSRAYEQYF. CDR3 nucleotides: TGCAGTGCCCCGCTAATGGGGAGTCGAGCCTACGAGCAGTACTTC.

This clonotype was observed many times. The chain has TRBV28 and TRBJ1-5; D call uncertain. V was pared by 6 bases and J by 0 bases, with 12 bases between. The germline gives CDR1 MDHEN, CDR2 SYDVKM. This CDR3 has 15 residues. The CDR3 coding sequence is TGTGCCAGCAGCTTAGGGATAGGTAGCAATCAGCCCCAGCATTTT. It encodes CASSLGIGSNQPQHF.

This clonotype came up many times. The V and J genes are TRBV7-7 and TRBJ2-1; 13 bases fit TRBD2. J gave up 6 bases and V 2 bases, and 7 bases lay outside the gene matches. Germline V gene sequence: CDR1 SSHAT, CDR2 FNYEAQ (reference sequence). CDR3 size: 17 residues. CDR3 sequence (DNA): TGTGCCAGCAGCTTATCAATGGGACTAGCGGGGATCAATGAGCAGTTCTTC. Translated, it gives CASSLSMGLAGINEQFF.

The table lists this clonotype with many counts. This chain joins TRBV29-1 and TRBJ2-7; D is uncertain. Per germline, CDR1 SQVTM and CDR2 ANQGSEA. Trimming took 1 base from V and 5 from J, leaving 6 bases between them. The CDR3 consists of 11 residues. CDR3 bases: TGCAGCGTTGAAGTTAGCCACGAGCAGTACTTC. It is translated as CSVEVSHEQYF.

This clonotype was counted between two and nine times. This may come from a read error, since a much larger clone is one base off. The V call is TRBV20-1, the J call TRBJ2-3; D remains unclear. The V gene's germline CDR1 is DFQATT and CDR2 SNEGSKA (reference sequence). The CDR3 spans 15 residues. The V gene lost 2 bases and the J gene lost 0 bases, with 12 bases spanning the gap. The CDR3: CSARLDGSSTDTQYF. CDR3 DNA: TGCAGTGCTAGATTAGACGGCTCTAGCACAGATACGCAGTATTTT.

At least ten counts were recorded for this clonotype. The chain combines TRBV4-3 with TRBJ2-7; 9 bases are a match to TRBD1. Trimming took 0 bases from V and 5 from J; bases not matched to a gene: 14. The CDR3 runs to 18 residues. The germline CDR1 and CDR2 sequences are LGHNA and YSLEER. The CDR3 region has the DNA TGCGCCAGCAGCCAAGATTTTCGGGTAGGGACAGGGACGGACGAGCAGTACTTC. Residues: CASSQDFRVGTGTDEQYF.

This clonotype was recorded many times. The chain is built from TRBV6-1 and TRBJ1-2, with D possibly TRBD1 on 5 matching bases. The CDR3 has 13 residues. The V end lost 5 bases, the J end lost 2 bases, and 9 bases lay between the germline ends. CDR1 MNHNS and CDR2 SASEGT come from the germline V gene. CDR3 in amino acids: CASSRGSNYGYTF. The DNA for the CDR3 is TGTGCCAGCAGTAGGGGCTCCAACTATGGCTACACCTTC.